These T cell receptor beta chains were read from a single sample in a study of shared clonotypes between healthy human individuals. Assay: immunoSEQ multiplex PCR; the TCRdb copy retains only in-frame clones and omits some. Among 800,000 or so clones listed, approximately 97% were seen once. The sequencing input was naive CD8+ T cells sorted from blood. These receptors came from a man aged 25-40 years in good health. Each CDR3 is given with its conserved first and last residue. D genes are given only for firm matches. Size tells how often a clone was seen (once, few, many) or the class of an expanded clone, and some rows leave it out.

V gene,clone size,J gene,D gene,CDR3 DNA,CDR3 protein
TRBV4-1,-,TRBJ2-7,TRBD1,TGCGCCAGCAGTCCGGACAGGGAATACGAGCAGTACTTC,CASSPDREYEQYF
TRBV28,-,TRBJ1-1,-,TGTGCCAGCAGTTTATGGAGGCCCACTGAAGCTTTCTTT,CASSLWRPTEAFF
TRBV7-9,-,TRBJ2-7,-,TGTGCCAGCAGCTGGGACGTTGGGGTTACCTACGAGCAGTACTTC,CASSWDVGVTYEQYF
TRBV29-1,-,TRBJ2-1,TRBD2,TGCAGCGCCACTAGCGCCGGGAGCTCCTACAATGAGCAGTTCTTC,CSATSAGSSYNEQFF
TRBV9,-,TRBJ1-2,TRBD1,TGTGCCAGCAGCGCCCGACAGGGATTTAGCTATGGCTACACCTTC,CASSARQGFSYGYTF
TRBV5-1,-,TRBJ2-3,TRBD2,TGCGCCAGCAGCAATCTAGCGGGCCAAGGAACAGATACGCAGTATTTT,CASSNLAGQGTDTQYF
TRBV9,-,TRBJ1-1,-,TGTGCCAGCAGCGTAGAGGGCAGGGGTCCCGAAGCTTTCTTT,CASSVEGRGPEAFF
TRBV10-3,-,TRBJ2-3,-,TGTGCCATCAGCGGAGATAACACAGATACGCAGTATTTT,CAISGDNTDTQYF
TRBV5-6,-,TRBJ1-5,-,TGTGCCAGCAGCTTGGGGTCCGGTCAGCCCCAGCATTTT,CASSLGSGQPQHF
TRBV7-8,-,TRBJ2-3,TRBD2,TGTGCCAGCAGCTTAGCTACTAGCGGGAGATCGGATACGCAGTATTTT,CASSLATSGRSDTQYF
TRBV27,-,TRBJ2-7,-,TGTGCCAGCAGTCTTCTAGCTGACGGGGTCTACGAGCAGTACTTC,CASSLLADGVYEQYF
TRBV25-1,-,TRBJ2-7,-,TGTGCCAGCAGAGGGTTCGGCTACGAGCAGTACTTC,CASRGFGYEQYF
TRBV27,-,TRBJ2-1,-,TGTGCCAGCAGTCCCCGACTAGACCTCAATGAGCAGTTCTTC,CASSPRLDLNEQFF
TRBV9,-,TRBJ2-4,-,TGTGCCAGCAGCGTAGACGGGGCCCTCAAAAACATTCAGTACTTC,CASSVDGALKNIQYF
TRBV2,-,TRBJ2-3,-,TGTGCCAGCAGTGAACCCGACCCACTCACAGATACGCAGTATTTT,CASSEPDPLTDTQYF
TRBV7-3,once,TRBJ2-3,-,TGTGCCAGCAGCTGGCAACGCACAGATACGCAGTATTTT,CASSWQRTDTQYF
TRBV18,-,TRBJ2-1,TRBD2,TGTGCCAGCTCACCGACTAGCGCGTACAATGAGCAGTTCTTC,CASSPTSAYNEQFF
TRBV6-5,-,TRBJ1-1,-,TGTGCCAGCAGTTACTCTCCAGGGCGCTTCACTGAAGCTTTCTTT,CASSYSPGRFTEAFF
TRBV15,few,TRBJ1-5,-,TGTGCCACCAGCACCGGCAATCAGCCCCAGCATTTT,CATSTGNQPQHF
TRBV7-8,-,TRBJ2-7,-,TGTGCCAGCAGCTTTCCAGGGAACTCCTACGAGCAGTACTTC,CASSFPGNSYEQYF
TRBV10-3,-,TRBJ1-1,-,TGTGCCATCAGTGAGTCAAATAATGAAGCTTTCTTT,CAISESNNEAFF
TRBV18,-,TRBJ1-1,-,TGTGCCAGCTCACCGGACCCGGGGGCTGAAGCTTTCTTT,CASSPDPGAEAFF
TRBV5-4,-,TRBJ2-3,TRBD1,TGTGCCAGCAGTTCCGGACAGGGGGTAGCAGATACGCAGTATTTT,CASSSGQGVADTQYF
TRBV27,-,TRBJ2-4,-,TGTGCCAGCAGTTCGACCGGGACCTCTTGGGACATTCAGTACTTC,CASSSTGTSWDIQYF
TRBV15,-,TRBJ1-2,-,TGTGCCACCAGCAGAGATCGGCAGGTCAACTATGGCTACACCTTC,CATSRDRQVNYGYTF
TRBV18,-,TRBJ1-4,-,TGTGCCAGCTCACCACCAGACAGTCGAAATGAAAAACTGTTTTTT,CASSPPDSRNEKLFF
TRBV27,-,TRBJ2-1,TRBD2,TGTGCCAGCAGTTTATTGGAGGCTAGCGGTGACAATGAGCAGTTCTTC,CASSLLEASGDNEQFF
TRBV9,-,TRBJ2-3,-,TGTGCCAGCAGCACCACTACCGCTCTCACAGATACGCAGTATTTT,CASSTTTALTDTQYF
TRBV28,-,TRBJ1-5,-,TGTGCCAGCAGTTTCCAGCATCAGCCCCAGCATTTT,CASSFQHQPQHF
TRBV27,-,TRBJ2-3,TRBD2,TGTGCCAGCAGTTCCTGGACTAGCGGAGACACAGATACGCAGTATTTT,CASSSWTSGDTDTQYF
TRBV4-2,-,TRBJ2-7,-,TGTGCCAGCAGCCAAGATTACGGGGGAAACGAGCAGTACTTC,CASSQDYGGNEQYF
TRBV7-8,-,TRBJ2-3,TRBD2,TGTGCCAGCAGCTTAAGAGGACCGACTAGCATACTCCCAGATACGCAGTATTTT,CASSLRGPTSILPDTQYF
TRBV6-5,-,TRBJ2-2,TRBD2,TGTGCCAGCAGTCACCGTGGGGGGGGAGGGGAGCTGTTTTTT,CASSHRGGGGELFF
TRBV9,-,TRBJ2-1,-,TGTGCCAGCAGCGTAGGGGGAGGTTCCTACAATGAGCAGTTCTTC,CASSVGGGSYNEQFF
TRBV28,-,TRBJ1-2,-,TGTGCCAGCAGTTTCGCAGGGAACGCCTATGGCTACACCTTC,CASSFAGNAYGYTF
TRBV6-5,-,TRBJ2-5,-,TGTGCCAGCAGTTACCCAGGGGTGGGCCAAGAGACCCAGTACTTC,CASSYPGVGQETQYF
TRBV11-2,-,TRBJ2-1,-,TGTGCCAGCAGCTTACACAGGGGCGGGAGCTCCTACAATGAGCAGTTCTTC,CASSLHRGGSSYNEQFF
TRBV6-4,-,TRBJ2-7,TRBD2,TGTGCCAGCAGAGCCAGCGGGAGTGAGGACGAGCAGTACTTC,CASRASGSEDEQYF
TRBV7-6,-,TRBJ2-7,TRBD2,TGTGCCAGCAGCCTCCTAGCGGGAGAACTCGCCTACGAGCAGTACTTC,CASSLLAGELAYEQYF
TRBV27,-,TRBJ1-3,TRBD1,TGTGCCAGCAGTTTATCTCCTGACAGGGTGGGAAACACCATATATTTT,CASSLSPDRVGNTIYF
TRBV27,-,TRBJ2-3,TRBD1,TGTGCCAGCAGTTCACCAGGGGGTGATACGCAGTATTTT,CASSSPGGDTQYF
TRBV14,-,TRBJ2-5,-,TGTGCCAGCAGCCAAGACGGCAGAGAATATCAAGAGACCCAGTACTTC,CASSQDGREYQETQYF
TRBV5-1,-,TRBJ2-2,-,TGCGCCAGCAGCTTGGGTGGGAACACCGGGGAGCTGTTTTTT,CASSLGGNTGELFF
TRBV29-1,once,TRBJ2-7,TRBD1,TGCAGCGTAGAAATTTTAGGACAGGGGGCATCGAAGGAGCAGTACTTC,CSVEILGQGASKEQYF
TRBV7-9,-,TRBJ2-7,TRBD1,TGTGCCAGCAGCGCCGGGACAGAGTACGAGCAGTACTTC,CASSAGTEYEQYF
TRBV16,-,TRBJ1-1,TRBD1,TGTGCCAGCAGCCAATCGGGGACAGGGGGCACTGAAGCTTTCTTT,CASSQSGTGGTEAFF
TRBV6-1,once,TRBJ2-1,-,TGTGCCAGCAGCACAGAGCAGTTCTTC,CASSTEQFF
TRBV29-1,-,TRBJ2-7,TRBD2,TGCAGCGTTGAAGATCGGGGGACTAGCGGGAGCTACGAGCAGTACTTC,CSVEDRGTSGSYEQYF
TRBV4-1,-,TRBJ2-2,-,TGCGCCGCCGGCCTCGCGGGGAGTACCGGGGAGCTGTTTTTT,CAAGLAGSTGELFF
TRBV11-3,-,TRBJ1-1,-,TGTGCCAGCAGCTTACGATTAAGACGTTCGAACACTGAAGCTTTCTTT,CASSLRLRRSNTEAFF
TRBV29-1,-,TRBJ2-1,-,TGCAGTGGGCGGCGGTACAATGAGCAGTTCTTC,CSGRRYNEQFF
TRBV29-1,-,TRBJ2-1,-,TGCAGCGTTGTTGCTCCCTCCTACAATGAGCAGTTCTTC,CSVVAPSYNEQFF
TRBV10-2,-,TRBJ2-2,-,TGCGCCAGCAGTGAGTCCCAGGCTGCCGGGGAGCTGTTTTTT,CASSESQAAGELFF
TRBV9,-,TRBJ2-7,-,TGTGCCAGCAGCGTAGCCCCAGGACCAACCTACGAGCAGTACTTC,CASSVAPGPTYEQYF
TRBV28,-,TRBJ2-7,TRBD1,TGTGCCAGCAGAGAGCCGGGACAGGGAGGCCACGAGCAGTACTTC,CASREPGQGGHEQYF
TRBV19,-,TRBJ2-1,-,TGTGCCAGTAGCGCACTAGTGGAGCAGTTCTTC,CASSALVEQFF
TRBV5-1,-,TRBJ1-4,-,TGCGCCAGCAGCTTGGAGTGGCAGGGTAATGAAAAACTGTTTTTT,CASSLEWQGNEKLFF
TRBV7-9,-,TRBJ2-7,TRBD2,TGTGCCAGCAGCTCAATAGCGGGCTCCTACGAGCAGTACTTC,CASSSIAGSYEQYF
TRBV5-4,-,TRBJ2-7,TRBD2,TGTGCCAGCAGCGTTGGGACTAGCGGGCAACACCACTCCTACGAGCAGTACTTC,CASSVGTSGQHHSYEQYF